In this sample, the clone carrying this TCR beta chain turned up once. Its cognate antigen is unknown. The sample originates from a study of identifying expanded T cells in peripheral blood. Using immunoSEQ multiplex PCR, the repertoire was profiled, and TCRdb retains in-frame clones only, with some absent. Of about 58,000 clones in the sample, under 85% are singletons; the top ten hold around a sixth. Findings and caveats of the study: About 1.2 clones differed between technical replicates, versus around 16 and 19 over time. Clone count variance between roughly 2-week samples rose with total template count.

This CDR3 has 18 amino acids. Germline-derived CDR1 and CDR2 are SGHTA and FQGNSA. After removal of 4 bases from V and 5 bases from J, the junction contained 14 bases not matched to a gene. During the collection period, no donor immune events like infections were recorded. The genes are TRBV7-2 and TRBJ2-5; 12 nucleotides line up with TRBD2. Sequencing was performed on blood. The TCR sequence derives from a person between 18 and 75 years old in good health. The CDR3 coding sequence is TGTGCCAGCAGCTCTAGACGGACTAGCGGGATCATTGGGGAGACCCAGTACTTC. Protein: CASSSRRTSGIIGETQYF.